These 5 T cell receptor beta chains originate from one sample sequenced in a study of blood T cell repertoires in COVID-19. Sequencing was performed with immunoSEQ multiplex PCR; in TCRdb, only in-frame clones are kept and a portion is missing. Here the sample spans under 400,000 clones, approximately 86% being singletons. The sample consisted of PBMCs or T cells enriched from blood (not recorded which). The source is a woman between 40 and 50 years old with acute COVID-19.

This CDR3 is CASSILPGWESSGNTIYF. The CDR3 coding sequence is TGTGCCAGTAGTATACTCCCCGGGTGGGAGAGCTCTGGAAACACCATATATTTT. The genes are TRBV19 and TRBJ1-3; D not certain. V was pared by 2 bases and J by 0 bases, with 17 bases between. The CDR3 covers 18 residues. Germline lookup yields CDR1 LNHDA and CDR2 SQIVND (reference sequence). The entire variable domain, with the rest obtained from reference TRBV19 and TRBJ1-3, is as follows: DGGITQSPKYLFRKEGQNVTLSCEQNLNHDAMYWYRQDPGQGLRLIYYSQIVNDFQKGDIAEGYSVSREKKESFPLTVTSAQKNPTAFYLCASSILPGWESSGNTIYFGEGSWLTVV.

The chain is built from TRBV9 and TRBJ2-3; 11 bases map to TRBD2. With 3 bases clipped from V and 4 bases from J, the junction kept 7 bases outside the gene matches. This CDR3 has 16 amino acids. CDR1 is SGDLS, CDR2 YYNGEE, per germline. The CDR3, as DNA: TGTGCCAGCAGCGGATTAGCGGGGGGGCGTCCAGATACGCAGTATTTT. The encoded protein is CASSGLAGGRPDTQYF.

CDR3 residues: CASSKFKSDGYGYTF. DNA for the CDR3: TGTGCCAGCAGCAAATTTAAATCAGATGGCTATGGCTACACCTTC. The rearrangement links TRBV27 to TRBJ1-2; D unresolved. This CDR3 has 15 amino acids. Per germline, CDR1 MNHEY and CDR2 SMNVEV (reference sequence). With 6 bases removed from V and 4 bases from J, the gap between germline ends came to 18 bases.

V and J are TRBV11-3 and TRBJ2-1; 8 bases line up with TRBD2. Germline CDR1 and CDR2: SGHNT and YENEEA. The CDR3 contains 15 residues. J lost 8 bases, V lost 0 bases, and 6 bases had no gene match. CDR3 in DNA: TGTGCCAGCAGCTTAGAACTAGCGGAGAGGGATGAGCAGTTCTTC. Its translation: CASSLELAERDEQFF. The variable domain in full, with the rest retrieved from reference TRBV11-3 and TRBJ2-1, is EAGVVQSPRYKIIEKKQPVAFWCNPISGHNTLYWYLQNLGQGPELLIRYENEEAVDDSQLPKDRFSAERLKGVDSTLKIQPAELGDSAVYLCASSLELAERDEQFFGPGTRLTVL.

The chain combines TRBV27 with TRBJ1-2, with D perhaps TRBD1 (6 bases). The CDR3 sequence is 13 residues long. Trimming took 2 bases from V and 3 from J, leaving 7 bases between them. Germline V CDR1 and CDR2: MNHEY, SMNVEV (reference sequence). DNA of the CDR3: TGTGCCAGCAGTTTAAAGGGGGACTATGGCTACACCTTC. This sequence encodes CASSLKGDYGYTF.